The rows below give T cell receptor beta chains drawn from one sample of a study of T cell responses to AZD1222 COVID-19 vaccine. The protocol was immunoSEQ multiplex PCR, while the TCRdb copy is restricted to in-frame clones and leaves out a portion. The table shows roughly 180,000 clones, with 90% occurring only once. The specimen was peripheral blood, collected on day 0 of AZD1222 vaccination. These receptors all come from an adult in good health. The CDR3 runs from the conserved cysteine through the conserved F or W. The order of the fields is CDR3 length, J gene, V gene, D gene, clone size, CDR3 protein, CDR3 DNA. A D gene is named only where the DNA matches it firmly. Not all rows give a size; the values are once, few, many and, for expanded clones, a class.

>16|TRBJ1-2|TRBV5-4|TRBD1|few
CASSLAGTGFLLGYTF
TGTGCCAGCAGCTTGGCCGGGACAGGGTTCTTACTTGGCTACACCTTC
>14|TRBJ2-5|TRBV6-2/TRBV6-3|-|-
CASSYGGWSGTQYF
TGTGCCAGCAGTTACGGCGGCTGGTCCGGGACCCAGTACTTC
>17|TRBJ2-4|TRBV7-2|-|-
CASSLDYRDRSKNIQYF
TGTGCCAGCAGCTTAGATTACCGGGACCGTTCCAAAAACATTCAGTACTTC
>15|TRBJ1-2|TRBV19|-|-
CASSISGLQNYGYTF
TGTGCCAGTAGTATATCAGGACTTCAAAACTATGGCTACACCTTC
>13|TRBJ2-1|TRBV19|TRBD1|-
CASSARDRYEQFF
TGTGCCAGTAGTGCGCGGGACAGGTATGAGCAGTTCTTC
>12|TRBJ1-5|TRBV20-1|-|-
CSASHRNQPQHF
TGCAGTGCTAGTCACAGGAATCAGCCCCAGCATTTT
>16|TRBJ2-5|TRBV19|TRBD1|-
CASRPAGTGDQETQYF
TGTGCCAGTAGGCCAGCCGGGACAGGGGATCAAGAGACCCAGTACTTC
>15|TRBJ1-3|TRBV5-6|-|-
CASSLAGAPRNTIYF
TGTGCCAGCAGCTTGGCCGGCGCTCCTAGAAACACCATATATTTT
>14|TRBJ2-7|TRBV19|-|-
CASSIARGAYEQYF
TGTGCCAGTAGTATAGCCAGGGGGGCCTACGAGCAGTACTTC
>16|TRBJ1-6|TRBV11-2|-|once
CASSLDVGGAGSPLHF
TGTGCCAGCAGCTTAGATGTAGGAGGGGCTGGTTCACCCCTCCACTTT
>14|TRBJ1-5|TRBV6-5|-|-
CASSSGRSNQPQHF
TGTGCCAGCAGTTCGGGACGTAGCAATCAGCCCCAGCATTTT
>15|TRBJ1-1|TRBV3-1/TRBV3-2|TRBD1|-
CASSHAPRGDTEAFF
TGTGCCAGCAGCCACGCCCCCAGGGGGGACACTGAAGCTTTCTTT
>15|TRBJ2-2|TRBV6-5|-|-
CASTPGTVKTGELFF
TGTGCCAGCACCCCCGGGACGGTCAAGACCGGGGAGCTGTTTTTT
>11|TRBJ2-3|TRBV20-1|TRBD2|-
CSTSGGRAQYF
TGCAGTACTAGCGGGGGGAGGGCGCAGTATTTT
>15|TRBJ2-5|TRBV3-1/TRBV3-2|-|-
CASSQEPGTGQTQYF
TGTGCCAGCAGCCAAGAACCCGGGACTGGGCAGACCCAGTACTTC
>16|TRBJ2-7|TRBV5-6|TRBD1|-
CASSPTGTGKYYEQYF
TGTGCCAGCAGCCCGACCGGGACAGGGAAGTACTACGAGCAGTACTTC
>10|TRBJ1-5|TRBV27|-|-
CASMGQPQHF
TGTGCCAGCATGGGTCAGCCCCAGCATTTT
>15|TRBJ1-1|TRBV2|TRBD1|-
CASKDDRGGNTEAFF
TGTGCCAGCAAGGACGACAGGGGAGGTAACACTGAAGCTTTCTTT
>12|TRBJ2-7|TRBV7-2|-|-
CASSGSTYEQYF
TGTGCCAGCAGCGGGTCAACCTACGAGCAGTACTTC